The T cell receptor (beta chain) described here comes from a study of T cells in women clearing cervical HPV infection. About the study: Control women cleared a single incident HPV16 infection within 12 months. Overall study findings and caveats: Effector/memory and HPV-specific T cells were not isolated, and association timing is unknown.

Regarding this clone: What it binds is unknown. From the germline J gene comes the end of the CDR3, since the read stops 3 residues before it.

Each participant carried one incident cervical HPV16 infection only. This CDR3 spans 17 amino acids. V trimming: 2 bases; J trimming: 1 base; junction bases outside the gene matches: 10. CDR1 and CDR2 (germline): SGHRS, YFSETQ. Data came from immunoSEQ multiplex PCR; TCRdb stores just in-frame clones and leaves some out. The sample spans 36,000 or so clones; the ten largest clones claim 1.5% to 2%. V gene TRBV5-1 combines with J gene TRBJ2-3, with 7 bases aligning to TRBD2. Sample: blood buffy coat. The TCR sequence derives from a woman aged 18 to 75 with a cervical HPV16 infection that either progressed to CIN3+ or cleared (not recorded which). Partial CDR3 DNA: TGCGCCAGCAGCTTAGGCCTCCCCAGCGGGGGCACAGATACG. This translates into CASSLGLPSGGTDT. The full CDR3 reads CASSLGLPSGGTDTQYF.